This TCR beta chain was identified in a study of T cells in Graves' hyperthyroidism and ophthalmopathy. Exclusion of a patient resulted from uncontrolled infection, other autoimmune disease, pregnancy or lactation. Amplification of TCR beta CDR3 regions was performed using RNA transcripts as template. In the first-round RT-PCR of the TCR CDR3, the HTBI primer set was used. TCRdb re-called the multiplex PCR reads with MiXCR, one entry per CDR3 protein. The sample holds roughly 400,000 distinct CDR3 sequences, 25% seen once. The CDR3 contains 19 residues. The V and J ends lost 1 base and 0 bases respectively, with 16 bases between them. The germline V gene has CDR1 SEHNR and CDR2 FQNEAQ (reference sequence).

The chain recombines TRBV7-9 with TRBJ2-6, with D possibly TRBD1 on 6 matching bases. The sequence came from a man aged 50-59 years with Graves' hyperthyroidism. The sequenced material came from blood. The CDR3 DNA reads TGTGCCAGCAGCTTAGGAGTCCGGACAGAGAGCTCTGGGGCCAACGTCCTGACTTTC. This gives the protein CASSLGVRTESSGANVLTF.